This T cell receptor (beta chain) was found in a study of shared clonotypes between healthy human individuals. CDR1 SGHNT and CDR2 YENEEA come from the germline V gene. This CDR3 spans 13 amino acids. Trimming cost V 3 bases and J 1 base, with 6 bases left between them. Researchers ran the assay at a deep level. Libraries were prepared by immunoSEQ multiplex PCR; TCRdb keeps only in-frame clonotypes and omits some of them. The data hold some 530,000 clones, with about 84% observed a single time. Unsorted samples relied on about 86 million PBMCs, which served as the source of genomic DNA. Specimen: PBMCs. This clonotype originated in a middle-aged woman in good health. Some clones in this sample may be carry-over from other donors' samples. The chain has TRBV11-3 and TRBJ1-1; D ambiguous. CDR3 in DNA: TGTGCCAGCAGCTTCGACGAGAACACTGAAGCTTTCTTT. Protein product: CASSFDENTEAFF.